These 5 T cell receptor beta chains originate from one sample sequenced in a study of blood T cell repertoires in COVID-19. Repertoires were generated with immunoSEQ multiplex PCR, while TCRdb's copy carries only in-frame clones and drops some. The profile covers 97,000 or so clones, with 80% to 95% appearing a single time and approximately 2% taken by the ten largest. Material: peripheral blood. All receptors derive from a woman aged 50 to 60 with COVID-19, enrolled during active disease.

The V and J genes are TRBV11-2 and TRBJ1-2, with TRBD1 identical over 10 bases. The CDR3 is 17 amino acids. With 2 bases clipped from V and 7 bases from J, the junction kept 13 bases outside the gene matches. Germline V lookup: CDR1 SGHAT, CDR2 FQNNGV. In DNA, the CDR3 is TGTGCCAGCAGCTTATGGGGACAGGGGAGTTCTTTATCTGGCTACACCTTC. Encoded protein: CASSLWGQGSSLSGYTF.

This chain joins TRBV5-1 and TRBJ1-4, with 7 bases identical to TRBD1. This CDR3 has 17 amino acids. The germline CDR1 and CDR2 sequences are SGHRS and YFSETQ. After removal of 0 bases from V and 7 bases from J, the junction contained 12 bases not matched to a gene. CDR3 protein: CASSLEFTGVESEKLFF. The CDR3 region has the DNA TGCGCCAGCAGCTTGGAATTTACAGGGGTTGAGAGTGAAAAACTGTTTTTT.

The genes are TRBV24-1 and TRBJ1-1; D might be TRBD1 (6 bases). The CDR3 has 14 residues. Trimming pared 3 bases from V and 1 base from J, leaving 8 bases between. CDR1 is KGHDR, CDR2 SFDVKD, per germline. The CDR3 reads CATSDEGENTEAFF. The DNA of the CDR3 is TGTGCCACCAGTGATGAGGGGGAGAACACTGAAGCTTTCTTT.

This clone showed up just a few times. This chain links TRBV9 with TRBJ1-2; the D is unclear. V lost 1 base and J lost 1, with 11 bases in between. From germline, CDR1 is SGDLS and CDR2 YYNGEE. This CDR3 contains 15 residues. CDR3 nucleotide sequence: TGTGCCAGCAGCGTAAGCGGCGGTAGTAACTATGGCTACACCTTC. It translates to CASSVSGGSNYGYTF.

This chain connects TRBV27 to TRBJ2-7; D perhaps matches TRBD1 (6 bases). CDR3 length equals 14 residues. V was pared by 1 base and J by 1 base, with 8 bases between. CDR1 is MNHEY and CDR2 is SMNVEV in the germline V gene (reference sequence). CDR3 in amino acids: CASSLFGQSYEQYF. As DNA, the CDR3 is TGTGCCAGCAGTTTATTTGGACAGTCCTACGAGCAGTACTTC.